This TCR beta chain was sequenced for a study of T-cell memory formation after mild COVID-19 (dated by TCRdb to the early 2020s). Regarding the study in general: TCR sequence clusters from the two donors were found to be largely donor specific. The cohort comprised two young, previously healthy adult volunteers, one female and one male. T-cell clones expanding and contracting after mild COVID-19 in two donors were tracked by longitudinal TCRalpha and TCRbeta repertoire sequencing.

CDR1 and CDR2, looked up from the germline V gene, are ENHRY and SYGVKD. V loses 10 bases of germline sequence and J loses 0 bases, and the interval between the two ends is 15 bases. Its CDR3 holds 15 amino acids, cysteine through phenylalanine. The kept DNA is CDR3 alone, 45 bases in frame from the first base. Ficoll-Paque density gradient centrifugation was used to isolate PBMCs. This clonotype has at least ten counts. Its antigen has not been determined. No much larger clone is present one base from it, and per-base qualities are unavailable. The sequencer was an Illumina NovaSeq 6000. cDNA libraries for TCRalpha and TCRbeta were prepared by 5'RACE using constant-segment primers, with sample barcodes and unique molecular identifiers added. RNA was extracted from every sample with Trizol reagent. Libraries were amplified in two PCR steps, with a second sample barcode and Illumina TruSeq adapters added in the second step. The libraries were sequenced on an Illumina NovaSeq using 2 x 150 bp paired-end reads. The authors processed their data as follows. Demultiplexing of reads and collapsing into UMI-guided consensus sequences were performed with migec v1.2.7. Using mixcr v2.1.11, the UMI consensuses were aligned to TRA and TRB V and J templates and assembled into clonotypes. Expanded or contracted clonotypes were those called significant by both edgeR and NoisET, with noise models trained on biological replicates. For edgeR calls, the thresholds were a false discovery rate-adjusted p below 0.01 and a log2 fold-change of 1. As an exploratory analysis of dynamics, max-normalized trajectories of the 1000 most abundant clonotypes were examined by PCA with hierarchical clustering. Separately sequenced CD4+ and CD8+ repertoires were used to assign the CD4 or CD8 phenotype of responding clones. The public reads were quality trimmed at Q25 with fastp and then assembled into clones with MiXCR by TCRdb, keeping productive beta chains. Records with the same CDR3 protein are collapsed into one entry carrying the most frequent genes and DNA. Here the V and J calls rest on TCRdb's processing, not on the authors' analysis. The sample table contains approximately 300,000 distinct CDR3 sequences; only one count was recorded for about 16% of them. The biggest ten clones account for more than 20% of the sample.

What the authors observed across the whole study: Clones that contracted from day 15 to 85 showed balanced CD4/CD8 phenotypes, whereas a second wave of clones that expanded from day 15 to 37 leaned towards CD4+. The second-wave clones that peaked on day 37 were not confirmed to be SARS-CoV-2 specific. Some responding clones were found in pre-infection memory, which suggests that pre-existing cross-reactive memory T cells took part in the SARS-CoV-2 response. The study included only a couple of mild cases, and larger cohorts that include severe cases with pre-infection samples were judged to be necessary. Contracting CD4+ clones turned up mainly in the CM and EM memory subsets, whereas EMRA was where CD8+ clones were enriched.

The sample consisted of PBMCs or a T cell subset sorted from them (not recorded which). The receptor was derived from a man aged 18-30 years who had mild COVID-19 (a few samples of this study predate the infection). The sample titles of this study are shuffled in the database, so cell type and time point are left out; the donor was told from shared clones. Recombination linked TRBV10-3 to TRBJ2-2; the D segment could be TRBD2, given 5 matching bases. Read as DNA, the sequence is TGTGCCACCTCCGGACTTCTCGCGAACACCGGGGAGCTGTTTTTT. Its amino acids are CATSGLLANTGELFF.